This T cell receptor beta chain is from a study of T cell responses to AZD1222 COVID-19 vaccine. Only in-frame clones appear in the TCRdb table, and some are missing; sequencing was by immunoSEQ multiplex PCR. The sample gives about 110,000 clones, 91% of which show up once; roughly 6.9% is in the top ten. Trimming took off 5 bases at V and 5 bases at J, with 15 bases between the two ends. Germline V gene data show CDR1 as LNHDA and CDR2 as SQIVND (reference sequence). The CDR3 runs to 14 residues. This clonotype originated in an adult in good health. The V gene is TRBV19, the J gene TRBJ1-1; the D gene is possibly TRBD1 (5 bases). Specimen: peripheral blood, collected on day 0 of AZD1222 vaccination. DNA of the CDR3: TGTGCCAGTAGTGCCCCAGGGTTGTGGACTGAAGCTTTCTTT. Its translation is CASSAPGLWTEAFF.